This T cell receptor (beta chain) was identified in a study of blood T cell repertoires in COVID-19. Background on the study: There were acute and convalescent COVID-19 samples, and they came from the United States, Italy and Spain.

In the authors' methods: Quantification of nucleated cells was approximated via reference gene primer amplification. Clones were read by immunoSEQ multiplex PCR, and TCRdb kept only the in-frame ones, dropping some. Clone size and the V and J calls come from that table; the DNA yielded D and trimming. The sample lists approximately 98,000 clones; over 80% were seen once. V lost 5 bases to trimming and J lost 2 bases, with 18 bases between them. The CDR3 contains 17 residues. Germline CDR1 and CDR2: SGHAT and FQNNGV. The chain carries TRBV11-2 and TRBJ2-2; possibly TRBD1 for D (5 bases). Sequenced sample: peripheral blood. This sequence originates from a man aged 80 or over with acute or convalescent COVID-19. The CDR3 DNA follows: TGTGCCAGCAGCCCCCAAAACCCGACAGTTAACACCGGGGAGCTGTTTTTT. Translation: CASSPQNPTVNTGELFF.